Each of the 32 T cell receptor beta chains below was sequenced from the same sample in a study of beta chain features in type 1 diabetes. Expressed TCRB transcripts were sequenced after all isolated RNA was converted to cDNA. Generated by immunoSEQ multiplex PCR, the TCRdb table keeps only in-frame clones and is missing some. The sample lists hundreds of thousands of clones, over 12% seen once, with 0.035% to 0.04% in the top ten. Antigen specificity for these receptors is unknown. Study conclusions and caveats: TCRB CDR3s from Type 1 diabetes patients were moderately but significantly shorter in all four CD4+ subsets.

The sequenced sample consisted of naive CD4+ T cells from blood. The receptors come from a man aged 18 to 29 with type 1 diabetes.

This chain links TRBV16 with TRBJ1-2; possible D gene TRBD1, 5 bases. Trimming removed 0 bases from V and 2 bases from J, with 10 bases in between. The germline V gene encodes CDR1 KGHSY and CDR2 FQNENV. The CDR3 spans 15 residues. The CDR3 region is CASSQSRDGNYGYTF. The CDR3, as DNA: TGTGCCAGCAGCCAATCAAGGGACGGAAACTATGGCTACACCTTC.

This clone was detected only a few times. This rearrangement joins TRBV19 to TRBJ2-7; D might be TRBD1 (6 bases). The CDR3 totals 13 residues. The V and J ends lost 4 bases and 2 bases respectively, with 9 bases between them. Germline V gene sequence: CDR1 LNHDA, CDR2 SQIVND (reference sequence). CDR3 residues: CASSTGTPYEQYF. CDR3 nucleotide sequence: TGTGCCAGTAGTACCGGGACACCCTACGAGCAGTACTTC.

The genes are TRBV27 and TRBJ2-7, with D perhaps matching TRBD1 (6 bases). The ends were cut back, 6 bases at V and 2 bases at J, with 14 bases in the middle. Germline lookup yields CDR1 MNHEY and CDR2 SMNVEV (reference sequence). The CDR3 is 14 amino acids. CDR3 coding DNA: TGTGCCAGCAGCGCCTCACAGGGTCCCTACGAGCAGTACTTC. Translating it yields CASSASQGPYEQYF.

This clone has just a few counts. The rearrangement uses TRBV5-6 and TRBJ1-1, with 9 bases fitting TRBD1. Trimming took 4 bases from V and 0 from J; bases not matched to a gene: 4. Germline-derived CDR1 and CDR2 are SGHDT and YYEEEE. The CDR3 is 15 residues long. The CDR3: CASSLTGGVNTEAFF. CDR3 DNA sequence: TGTGCCAGCAGCCTGACAGGGGGAGTGAACACTGAAGCTTTCTTT.

In its sample, this clone was seen a few times. This sequence joins TRBV5-4 and TRBJ2-7; possibly TRBD1 for D (6 bases). V lost 4 bases and J lost 4, with 15 bases in between. The V gene's germline CDR1 is SGHNT and CDR2 YYREEE (reference sequence). The CDR3 sequence is 14 residues long. The CDR3 region is CASSPALQGYEQYF. In DNA, the CDR3 is TGTGCCAGCAGCCCGGCCCTCCAGGGGTACGAGCAGTACTTC.

This clone was counted only a few times. The V gene is TRBV13, the J gene TRBJ1-2, with 7 bases identical to TRBD1. This CDR3 contains 14 residues. With V trimmed by 7 bases and J by 4 bases, 9 bases remained unmatched. Germline-derived CDR1 and CDR2 are PRHDT and FYEKMQ (reference sequence). The DNA for the CDR3 is TGTGCCAGCAACCAAGGGGGCGGCGGCTATGGCTACACCTTC. It is translated as CASNQGGGGYGYTF.

This clone appeared a few times. The V gene is TRBV25-1, the J gene TRBJ2-7; weak D call: TRBD2 (5 bases). There are 13 residues in the CDR3. The germline CDR1 and CDR2 sequences are MGHDK and SYGVNS. Trimming took 3 bases from V and 5 from J, leaving 11 bases between them. The CDR3 bases are TGTGCCAGCAGTGAGCCGGGAATGGACGAGCAGTACTTC. Protein sequence: CASSEPGMDEQYF.

V usage is TRBV30 and J usage is TRBJ1-4; perhaps TRBD1 as D (6 bases). The CDR3 has 15 amino acids. V was cut by 5 bases and J by 7 bases, with 20 bases left in between. Germline V gives CDR1 GTSNPN, CDR2 SVGIG (reference sequence). CDR3 in DNA: TGTGCCTGGGCCGGGGGCGCATCCTATGGTGAAAAACTGTTTTTT. It yields the protein CAWAGGASYGEKLFF.

The gene calls are TRBV6-5 and TRBJ2-7; 9 bases map to TRBD1. The CDR3 has 13 amino acids. Per the germline V gene, CDR1 is MNHEY and CDR2 is SVGAGI. V shed 6 bases and J 9 bases; nucleotides not matched to a gene: 9. The chain's CDR3 is CASRGQGTEVQYF. As DNA, the CDR3 is TGTGCCAGCAGGGGACAGGGAACCGAGGTGCAGTACTTC.

The chain combines TRBV29-1 with TRBJ1-1; no clear D gene. This CDR3 is 13 amino acids long. Germline values: CDR1 SQVTM, CDR2 ANQGSEA. V lost 4 bases and J 1 base, leaving 10 bases between the germline ends. The CDR3 protein is CSVVGQENTEAFF. The CDR3 DNA reads TGCAGCGTTGTGGGCCAGGAGAACACTGAAGCTTTCTTT.

This clone was detected a few times. V usage is TRBV2 and J usage is TRBJ2-3; the match to TRBD1 covers 7 bases. V gave up 4 bases and J gave up 0 bases; unmatched junction bases: 7. Germline loops: CDR1 SNHLY, CDR2 FYNNEI. The CDR3 covers 16 residues. CDR3 nucleotide sequence: TGTGCCAGCAGTGGAGGGGGCGGACTTAGCACAGATACGCAGTATTTT. Its protein is CASSGGGGLSTDTQYF.

The chain uses TRBV9 and TRBJ2-5; unclear D gene. There are 14 residues in the CDR3. The V end was cut by 0 bases, the J end by 3 bases, with 9 bases between. Germline V gives CDR1 SGDLS, CDR2 YYNGEE. CDR3: CASSVGTAEETQYF. The CDR3 nucleotides read TGTGCCAGCAGCGTAGGCACAGCAGAAGAGACCCAGTACTTC.

The rearrangement links TRBV11-2 to TRBJ2-7; D unclear. CDR1 is SGHAT, CDR2 FQNNGV, per germline. Trimming left V 0 bases short and J 4 bases short, with 4 bases between. The CDR3 has 12 residues. The CDR3 region is CASSLDGYEQYF. Written as DNA, the CDR3 is TGTGCCAGCAGCTTAGACGGATACGAGCAGTACTTC.

This clone was observed a few times. The chain has TRBV13 and TRBJ2-1; D might be TRBD2 (5 bases). Germline CDR1 is PRHDT and CDR2 is FYEKMQ (reference sequence). The CDR3 contains 15 residues. V shed 5 bases and J shed 3 bases, with 14 bases lying between them. CDR3 loop: CASSPREADYNEQFF. As DNA, the CDR3 is TGTGCCAGCAGCCCCCGCGAAGCGGACTACAATGAGCAGTTCTTC.

The chain links TRBV7-2 to TRBJ1-6, with TRBD1 matching over 8 bases. There are 15 residues in the CDR3. J lost 10 bases, V lost 1 base, and 6 bases had no gene match. The germline V gene encodes CDR1 SGHTA and CDR2 FQGNSA. The CDR3, as DNA: TGTGCCAGCAGCTTAGAGGCCAGGGGGCTGTCACCCCTCCACTTT. As protein: CASSLEARGLSPLHF.

This clone showed up just a few times. V and J are TRBV25-1 and TRBJ2-5, with D perhaps matching TRBD2 (5 bases). The CDR3 length is 16 residues. Germline V gene data show CDR1 as MGHDK and CDR2 as SYGVNS. Trimming stripped 1 base from V and 1 base from J, with 13 bases between. CDR3 coding DNA: TGTGCCAGCAGTGAATTGGACGGAGCGGTCCAAGAGACCCAGTACTTC. This sequence encodes CASSELDGAVQETQYF.

J is TRBJ1-2 and V is TRBV6-6; D is uncertain. Germline V CDR1 and CDR2: MNHNY, SVGAGI (reference sequence). The V end lost 2 bases, the J end lost 6 bases, and 10 bases lay between the germline ends. The CDR3 length is 13 residues. This CDR3 is CASSYPRGNGYTF. The DNA of the CDR3 is TGTGCCAGCAGTTACCCTCGAGGGAATGGCTACACCTTC.

This clone came up a few times. This rearrangement joins TRBV14 to TRBJ2-1; D unclear. Germline V gene lookup returns CDR1 SGHDN and CDR2 FVKESK. CDR3 size: 15 residues. V lost 4 bases and J 4 bases, leaving 14 bases between the germline ends. CDR3 protein: CASSPILSRYNEQFF. The CDR3 DNA reads TGTGCCAGCAGCCCGATCCTAAGTAGATACAATGAGCAGTTCTTC.

This clone was picked up a small number of times. DNA for the CDR3: TGTGCCAGCAGCTTTAAGGACCAAAATGAGCAGTTCTTC. Protein sequence: CASSFKDQNEQFF. The J gene is TRBJ2-1, the V gene TRBV7-2, with no clear D. From germline, CDR1 is SGHTA and CDR2 FQGNSA. Trimming left V 3 bases short and J 7 bases short, with 10 bases between. The CDR3 is made up of 13 amino acids.

This clone was seen more than once but under ten times. The chain couples TRBV7-9 to TRBJ2-7; D gene ambiguous. The CDR3 contains 14 residues. Germline lookup yields CDR1 SEHNR and CDR2 FQNEAQ (reference sequence). The V end lost 3 bases, the J end lost 7 bases, and 16 bases lay between the germline ends. The chain's CDR3 is CASSFGVGQREQYF. CDR3 nucleotide sequence: TGTGCCAGCAGCTTTGGGGTGGGCCAGAGGGAGCAGTACTTC.

This chain joins TRBV6-5 and TRBJ2-2, with TRBD1 as a possible D gene (6 bases). This CDR3 region has 15 residues. V dropped 6 bases and J dropped 0 bases, with 11 bases sitting between them. Germline V gene data show CDR1 as MNHEY and CDR2 as SVGAGI. DNA of the CDR3: TGTGCCAGCAGGGCACAGGGTGCGAACACCGGGGAGCTGTTTTTT. Translation: CASRAQGANTGELFF.

The gene calls are TRBV9 and TRBJ2-7, with D possibly called TRBD1 or TRBD2 (5 bases each). The CDR3 runs to 14 residues. Germline assignment: CDR1 SGDLS and CDR2 YYNGEE. V lost 1 base, J lost 6 bases, and 14 bases lay in between. CDR3 loop: CASSVRGAGGEQYF. The CDR3, as DNA: TGTGCCAGCAGCGTACGTGGGGCAGGAGGCGAGCAGTACTTC.

This clone occurred a few times. The V call is TRBV2, the J call TRBJ2-1; 11 bases align to TRBD2. This CDR3 has 15 amino acids. Germline V gene lookup returns CDR1 SNHLY and CDR2 FYNNEI. V trimming: 5 bases; J trimming: 10 bases; junction bases outside the gene matches: 10. DNA for the CDR3: TGTGCCAGCAGTATCTGGGGGACTAGCGGAGGGGAGCAGTTCTTC. This gives the protein CASSIWGTSGGEQFF.

This clone was recorded a few times. This chain uses TRBV15 with TRBJ2-3, with 8 nucleotides matching TRBD1. Germline V gene lookup returns CDR1 LNHNV and CDR2 YYDKDF (reference sequence). V trimming: 0 bases; J trimming: 4 bases; junction bases outside the gene matches: 3. CDR3 length: 15 amino acids. This CDR3 is CATSRDVRGPDTQYF. CDR3 DNA sequence: TGTGCCACCAGCAGAGATGTCAGGGGGCCAGATACGCAGTATTTT.

The chain has TRBV5-1 and TRBJ2-5, with D possibly TRBD1 on 6 matching bases. This CDR3 region has 15 residues. Trimming cost V 2 bases and J 2 bases, with 13 bases left between them. Germline loops: CDR1 SGHRS, CDR2 YFSETQ. As DNA, the CDR3 is TGCGCCAGCAGCTTAACGGGACACACTCAAGAGACCCAGTACTTC. Translating it yields CASSLTGHTQETQYF.

This clone has more than one count but fewer than ten. The chain couples TRBV5-4 to TRBJ1-2, with TRBD1 matching over 7 bases. The CDR3 length is 17 residues. V was pared by 1 base and J by 4 bases, with 13 bases of the junction left unmatched. CDR1 is SGHNT and CDR2 is YYREEE in the germline V gene (reference sequence). This CDR3 reads CASSLSLITGDFYGYTF. CDR3 nucleotide sequence: TGTGCCAGCAGCTTGAGCTTAATTACAGGGGACTTCTATGGCTACACCTTC. Combining the CDR3 with reference TRBV5-4 and TRBJ1-2 gives the whole variable domain ETGVTQSPTHLIKTRGQQVTLRCSSQSGHNTVSWYQQALGQGPQFIFQYYREEENGRGNFPPRFSGLQFPNYSSELNVNALELDDSALYLCASSLSLITGDFYGYTFGSGTRLTVV.

The chain is built from TRBV9 and TRBJ1-3; 9 positions match TRBD1. CDR1 is SGDLS, CDR2 YYNGEE, per germline. V trimming: 6 bases; J trimming: 2 bases; junction bases outside the gene matches: 3. This CDR3 spans 14 amino acids. The DNA of the CDR3 is TGTGCCAGCACCAGGGACAGGGCTGGAAACACCATATATTTT. It is translated as CASTRDRAGNTIYF.

This clone was seen a handful of times. The gene calls are TRBV6-1 and TRBJ2-4, with 10 bases fitting TRBD2. Per the germline V gene, CDR1 is MNHNS and CDR2 is SASEGT. With 4 bases clipped from V and 6 bases from J, the junction kept 6 bases outside the gene matches. This CDR3 spans 15 amino acids. The CDR3 region is CASSARTSGTNIQYF. DNA of the CDR3: TGTGCCAGCAGTGCGAGGACTAGCGGCACAAACATTCAGTACTTC.

This clone was seen a handful of times. The chain recombines TRBV18 with TRBJ1-2; a weak D match, TRBD1 (5 bases). Per the germline V gene, CDR1 is KGHSH and CDR2 is LQKENI. CDR3 size: 14 residues. Between the trimmed V and J ends, which lost 4 bases and 2 bases, there was a span of 11 bases. CDR3 amino acids: CASSLPTENYGYTF. CDR3 nucleotides: TGTGCCAGCTCACTCCCGACAGAAAACTATGGCTACACCTTC.

This clone has a handful of counts. The rearrangement links TRBV5-1 to TRBJ2-7; D could derive from TRBD1 or TRBD2 (5 bases each). Trimming took 0 bases from V and 6 from J, leaving 16 bases between them. This CDR3 is 15 amino acids long. CDR1 is SGHRS, CDR2 YFSETQ, per germline. The CDR3 is CASSLDGQGEGEQYF. The CDR3 nucleotides are TGCGCCAGCAGCTTGGACGGGCAGGGTGAGGGCGAGCAGTACTTC.

This clone was observed a few times. This chain links TRBV29-1 with TRBJ1-1; no clear D gene. V lost 4 bases, J lost 4 bases, and 13 bases lay in between. CDR1 and CDR2 (germline): SQVTM, ANQGSEA. This CDR3 spans 13 amino acids. Here the CDR3 reads CSVGETEFTEAFF. CDR3 bases: TGCAGCGTTGGGGAGACGGAGTTCACTGAAGCTTTCTTT.

The chain combines TRBV7-8 with TRBJ2-7; 9 bases agree with TRBD1. This CDR3 region has 16 residues. The germline V gene has CDR1 SGHVS and CDR2 FQNEAQ. V shed 3 bases, J shed 1 base, and the junction held 7 bases outside the gene matches. This CDR3 is CASSFYVGQGSYEQYF. Written as DNA, the CDR3 is TGTGCCAGCAGCTTTTATGTAGGACAGGGGTCCTACGAGCAGTACTTC.